This note documents a single T cell receptor beta chain sequence. Its antigen is unknown. This sample is part of a study of T cell responses to AZD1222 COVID-19 vaccine. About the research overall: Second-dose intervals near 4 or 12 weeks were combined.

Findings and limits, study-wide: Spike regions recognized by vaccine-associated CD4 TCRs spanned the protein, led by 160-218 and 743-854. There were mostly white British donors and more females than males, and clonal diversity was possibly underestimated.

Clones were read by immunoSEQ multiplex PCR, and TCRdb kept only the in-frame ones, dropping some. Of some 160,000 clones in the sample, around 94% were seen once. The V end lost 4 bases, the J end lost 2 bases, and 10 bases lay between the germline ends. The CDR3 is made up of 14 amino acids. The germline CDR1 and CDR2 sequences are SGHRS and YFSETQ. The clonotype comes from an adult in good health. The sample was peripheral blood, taken on day 0 of AZD1222 vaccination. The chain recombines TRBV5-1 with TRBJ2-1; D is perhaps TRBD1 (5 bases). DNA for the CDR3: TGCGCCAGCAGCCTCGACAGTACCTACAATGAGCAGTTCTTC. It translates to CASSLDSTYNEQFF.